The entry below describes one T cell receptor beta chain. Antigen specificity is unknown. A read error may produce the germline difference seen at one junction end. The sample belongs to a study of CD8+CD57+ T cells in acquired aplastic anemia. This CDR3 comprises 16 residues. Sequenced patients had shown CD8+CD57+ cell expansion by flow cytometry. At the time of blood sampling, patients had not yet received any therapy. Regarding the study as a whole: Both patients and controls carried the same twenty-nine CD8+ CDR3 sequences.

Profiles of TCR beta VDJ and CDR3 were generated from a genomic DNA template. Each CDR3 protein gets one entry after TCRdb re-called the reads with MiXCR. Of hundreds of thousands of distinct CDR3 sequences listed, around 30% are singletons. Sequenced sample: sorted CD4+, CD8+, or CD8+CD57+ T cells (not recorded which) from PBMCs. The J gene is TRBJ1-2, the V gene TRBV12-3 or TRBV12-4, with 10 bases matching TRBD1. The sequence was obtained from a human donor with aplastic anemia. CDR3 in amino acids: CASSSPRQGADYGHTF. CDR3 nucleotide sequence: TGTGCCAGCAGTTCGCCCCGACAGGGGGCTGACTATGGCCACACCTTC.